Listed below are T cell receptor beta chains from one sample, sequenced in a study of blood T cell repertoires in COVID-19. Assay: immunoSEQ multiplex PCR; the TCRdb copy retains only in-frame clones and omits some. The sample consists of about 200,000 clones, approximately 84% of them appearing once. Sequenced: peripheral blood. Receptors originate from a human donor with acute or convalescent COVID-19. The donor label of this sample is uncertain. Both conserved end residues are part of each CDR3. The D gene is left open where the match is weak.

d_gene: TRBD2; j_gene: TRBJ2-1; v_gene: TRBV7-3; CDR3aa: CASSLLGGSSYNEQFF
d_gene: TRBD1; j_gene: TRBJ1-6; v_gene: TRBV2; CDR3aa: CASSVTGSGNSPLHF
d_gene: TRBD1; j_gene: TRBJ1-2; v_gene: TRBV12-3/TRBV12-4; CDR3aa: CASRRTGGHGYTF
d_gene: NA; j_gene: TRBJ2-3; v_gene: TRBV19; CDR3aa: CASSRGEWNTQYF
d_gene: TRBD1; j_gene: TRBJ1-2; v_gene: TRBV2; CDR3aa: CASSEEGAGGYTF
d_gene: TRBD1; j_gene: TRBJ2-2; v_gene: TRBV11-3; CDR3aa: CASSPRTGSFSGELFF
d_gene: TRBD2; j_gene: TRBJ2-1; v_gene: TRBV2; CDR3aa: CASRSLAGGGNEQFF
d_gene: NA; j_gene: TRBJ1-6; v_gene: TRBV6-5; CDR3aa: CASRTGGQNVSPLHF
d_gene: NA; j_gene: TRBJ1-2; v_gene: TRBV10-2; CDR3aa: CASSESPVDGYTF
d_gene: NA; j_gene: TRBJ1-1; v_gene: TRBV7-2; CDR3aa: CASSLVFGGAEAFF
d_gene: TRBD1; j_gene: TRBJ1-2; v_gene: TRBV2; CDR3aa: CASSPQGLANYGYTF
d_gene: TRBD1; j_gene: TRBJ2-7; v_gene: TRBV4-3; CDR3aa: CASSPRLGQGYYEQYF
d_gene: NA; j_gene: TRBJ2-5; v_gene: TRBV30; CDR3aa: CAWSAGQETQYF
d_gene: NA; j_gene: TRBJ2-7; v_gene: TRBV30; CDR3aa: CAWSVETKPIF
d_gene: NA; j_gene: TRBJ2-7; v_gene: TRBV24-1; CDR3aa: CATSDLGQQIESYEQYF